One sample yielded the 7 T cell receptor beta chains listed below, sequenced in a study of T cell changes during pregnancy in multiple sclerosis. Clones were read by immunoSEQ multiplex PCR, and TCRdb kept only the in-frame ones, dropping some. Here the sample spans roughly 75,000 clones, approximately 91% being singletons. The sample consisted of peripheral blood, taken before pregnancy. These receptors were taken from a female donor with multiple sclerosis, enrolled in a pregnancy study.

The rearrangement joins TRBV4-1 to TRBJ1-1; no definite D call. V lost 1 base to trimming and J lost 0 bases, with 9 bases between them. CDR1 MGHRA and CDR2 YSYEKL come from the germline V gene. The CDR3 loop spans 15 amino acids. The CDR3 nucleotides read TGCGCCAGCAGCCAAGGTGTGGCTCTGAACACTGAAGCTTTCTTT. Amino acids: CASSQGVALNTEAFF.

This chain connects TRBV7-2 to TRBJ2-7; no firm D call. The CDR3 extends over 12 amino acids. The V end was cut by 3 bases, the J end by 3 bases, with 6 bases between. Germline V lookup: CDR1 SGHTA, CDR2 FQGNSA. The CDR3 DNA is TGTGCCAGCAGCTTGCTAGGCTACGAGCAGTACTTC. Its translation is CASSLLGYEQYF.

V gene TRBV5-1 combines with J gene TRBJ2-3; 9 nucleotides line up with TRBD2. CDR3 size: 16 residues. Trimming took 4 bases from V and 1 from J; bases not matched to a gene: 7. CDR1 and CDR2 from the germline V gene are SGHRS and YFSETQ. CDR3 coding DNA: TGCGCCAGCAGCCTGTTTAGCGGGGGCCGCACAGATACGCAGTATTTT. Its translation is CASSLFSGGRTDTQYF.

CDR3 sequence (DNA): TGTGCCAGCAGCGGAGGACGGAGTCCCTACGAGCAGTACTTC. Translating gives CASSGGRSPYEQYF. The V call is TRBV7-9, the J call TRBJ2-7; D possibly corresponds to TRBD2 (5 bases). V lost 5 bases, J lost 2 bases, and 13 bases lay in between. Germline lookup yields CDR1 SEHNR and CDR2 FQNEAQ (reference sequence). The CDR3 consists of 14 residues.

CDR3 coding DNA: TGTGCCAGCAGTCCCCTCTTGGCCTCTGGAAACACCATATATTTT. This translates into CASSPLLASGNTIYF. The V gene is TRBV28, the J gene TRBJ1-3, with D unclear. CDR1 and CDR2 from the germline V gene are MDHEN and SYDVKM. This CDR3 spans 15 amino acids. Trimming pared 5 bases from V and 0 bases from J, leaving 11 bases between.

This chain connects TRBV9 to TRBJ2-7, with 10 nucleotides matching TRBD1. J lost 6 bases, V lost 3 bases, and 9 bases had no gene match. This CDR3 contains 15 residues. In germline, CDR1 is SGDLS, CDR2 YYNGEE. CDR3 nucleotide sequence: TGTGCCAGCAGCGCCGGACAGGGGGTTTCGGGCGAGCAGTACTTC. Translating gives CASSAGQGVSGEQYF.

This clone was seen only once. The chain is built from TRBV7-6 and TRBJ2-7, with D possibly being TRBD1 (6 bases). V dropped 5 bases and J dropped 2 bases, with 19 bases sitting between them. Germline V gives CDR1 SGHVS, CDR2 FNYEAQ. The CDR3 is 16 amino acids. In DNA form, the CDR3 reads TGTGCCAGCAGCACTTACCCCAGGGGTCGTACCTACGAGCAGTACTTC. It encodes CASSTYPRGRTYEQYF.